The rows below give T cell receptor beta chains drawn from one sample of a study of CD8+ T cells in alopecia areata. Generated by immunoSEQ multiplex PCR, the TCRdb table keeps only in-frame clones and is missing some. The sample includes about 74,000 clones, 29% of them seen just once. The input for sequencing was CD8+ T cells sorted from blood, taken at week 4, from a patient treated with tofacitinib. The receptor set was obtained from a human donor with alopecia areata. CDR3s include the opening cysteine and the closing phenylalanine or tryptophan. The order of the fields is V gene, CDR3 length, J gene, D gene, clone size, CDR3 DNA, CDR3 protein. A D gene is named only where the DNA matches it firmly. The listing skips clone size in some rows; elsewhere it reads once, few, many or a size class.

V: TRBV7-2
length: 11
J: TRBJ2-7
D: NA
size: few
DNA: TGTGCCAGCCGCGGCTACTACGAGCAGTACTTC
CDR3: CASRGYYEQYF

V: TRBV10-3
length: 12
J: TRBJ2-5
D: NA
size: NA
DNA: TGTGCCCCGAGAGGGGGCCAAGAGACCCAGTACTTC
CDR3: CAPRGGQETQYF

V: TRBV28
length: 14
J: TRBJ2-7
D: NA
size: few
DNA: TGTGCCAGCAGCCCCTTGGGGTTCGGCTACGAGCAGTACTTC
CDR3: CASSPLGFGYEQYF

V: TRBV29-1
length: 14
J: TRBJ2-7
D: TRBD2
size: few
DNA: TGCAGCGTTGATGGAGCGGGAGGGCCTGACGAGCAGTACTTC
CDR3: CSVDGAGGPDEQYF

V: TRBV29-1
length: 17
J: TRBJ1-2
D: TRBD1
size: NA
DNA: TGCAGCGTTGAGGGGGTGGGACAGGGAAGGAAAACCTATGGCTACACCTTC
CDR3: CSVEGVGQGRKTYGYTF

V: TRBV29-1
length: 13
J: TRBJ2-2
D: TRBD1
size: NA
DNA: TGCAGCGTTCGACCGGACAGGACCGGGGAGCTGTTTTTT
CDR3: CSVRPDRTGELFF

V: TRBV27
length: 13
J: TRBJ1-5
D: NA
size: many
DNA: TGTGCCAGCAGCTGGGGTACGGGTCAGCCCCAGCATTTT
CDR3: CASSWGTGQPQHF

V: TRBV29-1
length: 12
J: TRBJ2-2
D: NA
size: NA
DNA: TGCAGCGCCCCAAACGGGGGTGGGGAGCTGTTTTTT
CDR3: CSAPNGGGELFF

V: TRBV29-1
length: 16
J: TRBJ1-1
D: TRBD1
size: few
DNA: TGCAGCGTTGAAGGGGGACAGGCAACAATGAACACTGAAGCTTTCTTT
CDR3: CSVEGGQATMNTEAFF

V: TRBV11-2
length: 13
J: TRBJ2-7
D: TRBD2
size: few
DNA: TGTGCCAGCAGCTCGGGACTAGCGTACGAGCAGTACTTC
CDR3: CASSSGLAYEQYF

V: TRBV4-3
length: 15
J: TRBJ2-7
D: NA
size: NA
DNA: TGCGCCAGCAGCCAAGGAATGGCCACCCTAGACGAGCAGTACTTC
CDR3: CASSQGMATLDEQYF

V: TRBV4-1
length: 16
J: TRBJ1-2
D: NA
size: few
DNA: TGCGCCAGCAGCCAAGTCCCCTCTAATGCTAACTATGGCTACACCTTC
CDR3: CASSQVPSNANYGYTF

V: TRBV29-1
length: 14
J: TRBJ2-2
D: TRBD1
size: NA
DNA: TGCAGCGTCCCCGGACAGGGAAGGGGCGGGGAGCTGTTTTTT
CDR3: CSVPGQGRGGELFF

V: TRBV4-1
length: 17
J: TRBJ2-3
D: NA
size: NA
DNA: TGCGCCAGCAGCCACCAAGTCAGGGGGACTAGCACAGATACGCAGTATTTT
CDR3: CASSHQVRGTSTDTQYF

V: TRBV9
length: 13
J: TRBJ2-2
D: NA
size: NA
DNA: TGTGCCAGCATCGGACCTGAGACCGGGGAGCTGTTTTTT
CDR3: CASIGPETGELFF

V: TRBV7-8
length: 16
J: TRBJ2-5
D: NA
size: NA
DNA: TGTGCCAGCAGCTTTTTGGCGGTAGCCAAACAAGAGACCCAGTACTTC
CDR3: CASSFLAVAKQETQYF

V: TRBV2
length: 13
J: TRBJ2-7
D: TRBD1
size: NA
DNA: TGTGCCAGCAAACCGACAGGGTTCGACGAGCAGTACTTC
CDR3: CASKPTGFDEQYF

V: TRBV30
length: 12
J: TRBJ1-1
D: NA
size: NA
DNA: TGTGCCTGGAGTGGGGGGATCACTGAAGCTTTCTTT
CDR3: CAWSGGITEAFF

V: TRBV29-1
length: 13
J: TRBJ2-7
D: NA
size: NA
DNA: TGCAGCGTTGAACTCGGACGGGCCTACGAGCAGTACTTC
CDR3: CSVELGRAYEQYF

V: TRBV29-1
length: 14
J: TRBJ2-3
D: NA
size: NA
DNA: TGCAGCGTTGAAGAAAGCGATAGCACAGATACGCAGTATTTT
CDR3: CSVEESDSTDTQYF

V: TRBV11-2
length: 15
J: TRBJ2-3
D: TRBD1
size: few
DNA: TGTGCCAGCAGCTTAGGGGACAGGGGCGCAGATACGCAGTATTTT
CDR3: CASSLGDRGADTQYF

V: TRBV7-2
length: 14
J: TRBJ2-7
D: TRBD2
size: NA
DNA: TGTGCCAGCAGCTTAGTAGGGACTACCTACGAGCAGTACTTC
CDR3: CASSLVGTTYEQYF

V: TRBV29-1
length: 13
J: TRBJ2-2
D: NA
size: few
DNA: TGCAGCGTTGAGGCTAGGACACCCGGGGAGCTGTTTTTT
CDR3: CSVEARTPGELFF

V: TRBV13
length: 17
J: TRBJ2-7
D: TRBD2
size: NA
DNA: TGTGCCAGCAGCGAAAGAGATGGTGGGACTAGCGGGCGCGAGCAGTACTTC
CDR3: CASSERDGGTSGREQYF

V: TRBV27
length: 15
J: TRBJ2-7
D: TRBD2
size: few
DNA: TGTGCCAGCAGTCCGCGAGGGGAGCGGGATAACGAGCAGTACTTC
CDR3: CASSPRGERDNEQYF

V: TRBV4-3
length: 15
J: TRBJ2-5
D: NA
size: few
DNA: TGCGCCAGCAGCCAAGAGAGGACAGAACAAGAGACCCAGTACTTC
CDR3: CASSQERTEQETQYF

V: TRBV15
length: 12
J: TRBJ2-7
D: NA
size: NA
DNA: TGTGCCACCAGCGTACAGGAAGACGAGCAGTACTTC
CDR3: CATSVQEDEQYF

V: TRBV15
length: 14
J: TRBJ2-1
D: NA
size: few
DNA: TGTGCCACCAGCAGAGATAAGGGGTACAATGAGCAGTTCTTC
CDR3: CATSRDKGYNEQFF

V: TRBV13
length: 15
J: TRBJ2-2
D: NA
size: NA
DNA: TGTGCCAGCGCTGGGGGCGAAGTCTACACCGGGGAGCTGTTTTTT
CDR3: CASAGGEVYTGELFF

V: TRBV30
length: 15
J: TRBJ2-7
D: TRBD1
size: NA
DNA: TGTGCCTGGAGTTTGATGACAGGGTCCCTACGGGAGCAGTACTTC
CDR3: CAWSLMTGSLREQYF

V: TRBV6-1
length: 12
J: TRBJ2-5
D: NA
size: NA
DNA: TGTGCCAGCAGTCTCAAGACGGAGACCCAGTACTTC
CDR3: CASSLKTETQYF

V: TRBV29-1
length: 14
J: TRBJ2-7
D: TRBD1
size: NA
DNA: TGCAGCGTTGAAACCGAGACAGGGGGAGACGAGCAGTACTTC
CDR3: CSVETETGGDEQYF

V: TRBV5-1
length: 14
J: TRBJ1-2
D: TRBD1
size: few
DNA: TGCGCCAGCAGCCCGACAGGGGGAAACTATGGCTACACCTTC
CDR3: CASSPTGGNYGYTF

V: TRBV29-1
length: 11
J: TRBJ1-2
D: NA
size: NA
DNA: TGCAGCGTTGAAGGACAGGCTGGCTACACCTTC
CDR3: CSVEGQAGYTF

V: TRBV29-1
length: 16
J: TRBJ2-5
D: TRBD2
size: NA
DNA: TGCAGCGTTGACGGGACTAGCGGGAGAATATCAGAGACCCAGTACTTC
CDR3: CSVDGTSGRISETQYF

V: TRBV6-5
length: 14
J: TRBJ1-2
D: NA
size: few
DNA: TGTGCCGGGGGTTATAACAGTCGGGCGTATGGCTACACCTTC
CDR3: CAGGYNSRAYGYTF

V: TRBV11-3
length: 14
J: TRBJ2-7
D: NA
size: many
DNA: TGTGCCAGCAGCTTGTCCCCTAGCTCCTACGAGCAGTACTTC
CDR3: CASSLSPSSYEQYF

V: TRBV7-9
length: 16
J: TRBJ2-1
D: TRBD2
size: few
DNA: TGTGCCAGCGGCGCCAAGCTAGCGGGAGCTGGTAATGAGCAGTTCTTC
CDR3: CASGAKLAGAGNEQFF

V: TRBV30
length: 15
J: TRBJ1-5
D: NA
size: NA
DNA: TGTGCCTGGAGTGACGACAGTCTTAGCAATCAGCCCCAGCATTTT
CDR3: CAWSDDSLSNQPQHF

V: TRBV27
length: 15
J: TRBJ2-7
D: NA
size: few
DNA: TGTGCCAGCGCAGTAGTTTACGGGAGCTCCTACGAGCAGTACTTC
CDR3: CASAVVYGSSYEQYF

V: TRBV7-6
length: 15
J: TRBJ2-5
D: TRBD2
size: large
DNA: TGTGCCAGCAGCTCAAGTACTGGGACTAAAGAGACCCAGTACTTC
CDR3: CASSSSTGTKETQYF

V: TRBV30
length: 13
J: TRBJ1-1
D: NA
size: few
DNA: TGTGCCTGGGAACAAGGGATGAACACTGAAGCTTTCTTT
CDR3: CAWEQGMNTEAFF

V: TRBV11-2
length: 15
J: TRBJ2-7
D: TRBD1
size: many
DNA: TGTGCCAGCAGCTTAGCGCAGGGGGCGATGGTCGAGCAGTACTTC
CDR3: CASSLAQGAMVEQYF

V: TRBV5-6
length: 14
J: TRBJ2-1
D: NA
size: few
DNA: TGTGCCAGCAGCTTGGCAGGGAGTTCTGGTGAGCAGTTCTTC
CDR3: CASSLAGSSGEQFF

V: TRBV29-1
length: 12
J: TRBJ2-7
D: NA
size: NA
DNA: TGCAGCGTTGAGGAGGGGGGATACGAGCAGTACTTC
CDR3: CSVEEGGYEQYF

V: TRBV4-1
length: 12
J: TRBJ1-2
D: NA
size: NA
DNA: TGCGCCAGCAGCCAAAAAAACCTTGGCTACACCTTC
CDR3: CASSQKNLGYTF

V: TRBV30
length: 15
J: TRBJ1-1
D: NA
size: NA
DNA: TGTGCCTGGAGTTCCCTGGGAGGGCCGAACACTGAAGCTTTCTTT
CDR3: CAWSSLGGPNTEAFF

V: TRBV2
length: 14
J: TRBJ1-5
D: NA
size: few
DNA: TGTGCCAGCAGCGGGGGGGGCAGCAATCAGCCCCAGCATTTT
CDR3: CASSGGGSNQPQHF

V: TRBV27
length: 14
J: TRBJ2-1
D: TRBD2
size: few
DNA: TGTGCCAGCAGTTGGACTAGCGGCTACAATGAGCAGTTCTTC
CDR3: CASSWTSGYNEQFF

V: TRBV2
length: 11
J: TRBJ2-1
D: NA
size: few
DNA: TGTGCCAGCAGCTCAATGAGTGAGCAGTTCTTC
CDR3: CASSSMSEQFF

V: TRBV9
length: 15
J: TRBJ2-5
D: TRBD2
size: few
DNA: TGTGCCAGCAGCGACGGCGGGAGCGGGCAAGAGACCCAGTACTTC
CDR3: CASSDGGSGQETQYF

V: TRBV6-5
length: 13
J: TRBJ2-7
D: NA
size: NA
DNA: TGTGCCAGCAGGGACTGGATCTCCTACGAGCAGTACTTC
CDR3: CASRDWISYEQYF

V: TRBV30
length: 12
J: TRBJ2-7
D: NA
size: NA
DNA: TGTGCCGGACGCGGGACTTCCTACGAGCAGTACTTC
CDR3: CAGRGTSYEQYF

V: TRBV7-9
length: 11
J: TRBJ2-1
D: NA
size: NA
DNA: TGTGCCAGCCTTGCGATCAATGAGCAGTTCTTC
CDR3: CASLAINEQFF

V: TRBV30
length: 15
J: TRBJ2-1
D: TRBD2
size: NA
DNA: TGTGCCTGGAGTGTAGACGGGAGCGGGGCCAATGAGCAGTTCTTC
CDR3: CAWSVDGSGANEQFF

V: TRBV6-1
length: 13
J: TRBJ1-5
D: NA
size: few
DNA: TGTGCCACCCACAACGGGGAGACGCAGCCCCAGCATTTT
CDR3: CATHNGETQPQHF

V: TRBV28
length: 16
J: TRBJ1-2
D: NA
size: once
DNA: TGTGCCAGCAGTTTGGTCAGGGGATCACTTAACTATGGCTACACCTTC
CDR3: CASSLVRGSLNYGYTF

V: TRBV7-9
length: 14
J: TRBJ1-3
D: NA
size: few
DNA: TGTGCCAGCAGCTTTCCGGCGATTGGAAACACCATATATTTT
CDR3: CASSFPAIGNTIYF

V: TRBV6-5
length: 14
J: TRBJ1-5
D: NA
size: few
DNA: TGTGCCAGCAGTCCGAAAAAAGGGGGTCAGCCCCAGCATTTT
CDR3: CASSPKKGGQPQHF